The entry that follows covers one T cell receptor (beta chain) sequence. The antigen it binds to is not known. Base qualities are missing; no much larger clone stands one base away. This sample stems from a study of cytomegalovirus exposure and HLA in healthy donors (TCRdb year 2017). Some background on the complete study: An earlier analysis of some 600 of the donors reported under 300 Gb of sequence data and some 110 million unique TCR beta sequences obtained from approximately 180 million T cells. All discovery cohort repertoires had been generated on a single sequencing platform. About 5 DR-DQ haplotypes were handled as single units for association and clustering, since linkage in the cohort was strong. Donor age, sex, ethnicity and CMV serostatus were collected together with the repertoire data. An early release that covered several hundred HLA-typed donors contained 300 to 350 gigabases of sequencing data and 80 million or so unique TCR sequences. Among a few hundred genotyped donors of the cohort, an average of about 240,000 unique TCR beta nucleotide sequences were sequenced per donor, roughly 20% of them non-productive. In an earlier analysis of about 590 of the donors, high-throughput TCR beta sequencing was used to judge whether each TCR beta V gene segment behaved as functional or pseudogenic. Rather than drawing on any new phenotypic data, the later analysis identified candidate immune exposures from TCR beta sequences and the way those sequences occurred across donors. The genetic ancestry cluster associated with self-reported Caucasian donors included 81% of the roughly 410 genotyped donors. Class I and class II HLA loci were covered by the typing at four-digit resolution. In addition to the first cohort of 500 to 850 subjects, a separate validation cohort of 130 or so different subjects was used. The study combined high-throughput TCR immunosequencing, statistical association of individual TCRs with disease status, and machine learning to predict cytomegalovirus infection status. A later analysis re-examined previously published TCR beta repertoires from around 670 donors and added high-resolution HLA genotyping to investigate patterns of TCR occurrence. The study profiled the T cell repertoires of 550 to 700 subjects by immunosequencing and related them to cytomegalovirus serostatus. In a later genetic analysis, genome-wide SNP genotypes for about three fifths of the 666 donors were used, and that subset was treated as a discovery cohort. The study aimed to test whether signatures of past pathogen exposure could be identified by cataloging public T cell receptors. The number of donors typed differed by locus, with about 629-630 for A, B, C, DRB1 and DQB1, roughly 520 for DQA1, 600 to 610 for DPA1, and around 450 for DPB1. Overall study results and their limits: When HLA alleles, especially DR and DQ, strongly co-occurred, TCR associations were difficult to assign to individual alleles. The cohort was sequenced for TCR beta chains only, and without alpha or paired-chain data the features that could be detected were limited. A further reported finding was that TCR beta sequences accurately predicted the HLA-A and HLA-B alleles for most subjects in the first cohort. Compared with equally common non-associated chains, HLA-associated TCR beta chains in a later analysis were more clonally expanded and had lower generation probabilities. A cluster of highly shared sequence variants was judged likely to represent a technical artifact of the sequencing pipeline. While some public TCRs were present in many individuals, most TCR sequences turned up only very rarely across donors. Specific HLA alleles were associated with 16,951 TCR beta sequences at a false discovery rate of 0.05 in a later analysis. An association between a missense DCLRE1C variant and V-gene and J-gene trimming of TCR beta chains was found in a later genetic analysis and replicated in an independent cohort. Three of the identified cytomegalovirus-associated TCR beta chains were confirmed in vitro to be specific for cytomegalovirus antigens. The study listed 164 TCR beta chains as associated with cytomegalovirus. Some 15 rarely observed V segments, including chromosome 9 orphons, were excluded from the earlier analysis of approximately 600 of the donors because counts were too low. Several of the top co-occurrence clusters appeared to be linked to parvovirus B19, influenza, CMV and Epstein-Barr virus, according to a later analysis. The presence/absence analyses assumed that sequencing depth was roughly uniform across donors, and that assumption may not be true. HLA typing was unavailable for some donors at each locus, so association tests used only the typed subset. The authors suggested that the approach could potentially be generalized to other disease states and immunological phenotypes. Correlated functional status among segregating V segments might be attributable to linkage disequilibrium, but an unknown experimental factor could not be ruled out. A later analysis found that TCR association rates varied across HLA loci, with DRB1 alleles showing the most associated TCRs and HLA-C alleles the fewest. Compared with the roughly 670-donor mean, donors in an Asian-associated ancestry cluster had fewer N-insertions in productive TCRs, according to a later genetic analysis. In an earlier analysis of more than 500 of the donors, most TCR beta V segments appeared in productive rearrangements about 87% or about 30% of the time, broadly matching IMGT annotations. For the cohort, immune exposure information was limited to CMV serostatus. Cytomegalovirus status was reported to be diagnosed by the classifier with high specificity and sensitivity in both the original and validation cohorts. A later analysis found that most CMV-associated TCR beta chains appeared HLA-restricted, with HLA associations seemingly driven largely by CMV exposure.

In total, more than 500 healthy bone marrow donors made up the cohort. At the time of sampling, all cohort members were nominally healthy, though unrecorded immune exposures were likely present. The donor was CMV seropositive and was included in the group of around 300 seropositive cohort members. Each donor provided a peripheral blood sample, and peripheral blood mononuclear cells were used for TCR beta sequencing. The Qiagen DNeasy Blood Extraction Kit was used to extract genomic DNA from the blood cell samples. Library prep was done by the immunoSEQ multiplex PCR assay. A mixture of 60 forward primers for TCR Vbeta segments and 13 reverse primers for TCR Jbeta segments was used in the multiplex PCR. The CDR3 region of rearranged TCR beta genes was amplified from genomic DNA with a multiplex PCR assay. The Illumina HiSeq System was used to sequence the amplified TCR beta libraries as 87-base-pair reads. Concerning the study's data processing: In a later analysis, tens of millions of unique TCR beta chains were counted across the approximately 670 repertoires, and roughly 11 million of these chains were shared by at least two donors. Raw reads were error-corrected and collapsed into unique sequences by a nearest-neighbor algorithm in which closely related sequences were merged to remove PCR and sequencing errors. CDR3 sequences were aligned to IMGT reference sequences to assign V, D and J gene segments. For a sequence to be retained, at least a six-nucleotide match to both a V gene segment and a J gene segment was required. A rearrangement counted as productive if the CDR3 had no stop codons and remained in frame with V and J, and every other rearrangement counted as non-productive. CDR3 was defined according to IMGT convention as the region running from the second conserved V-encoded cysteine to the conserved J-encoded phenylalanine. Sequences without an unambiguous match to a single V gene segment were excluded from the earlier analysis of about 630 of the donors. An earlier analysis of about 590 of the donors classified V segments as functional when productive rearrangements were above 56.7% and as segregating when the standard deviation between donors was above 5%. To diagnose cytomegalovirus status from the catalog of TCR beta chain sequences, a statistical classification framework was built. A later analysis assigned V and J genes by comparing TCR nucleotide sequences with IMGT/GENE-DB human TR gene sequences. Using the TCRdist pipeline, a later analysis assigned CDR3 sequences along with most-parsimonious VDJ recombination scenarios. In a later analysis, every TCR beta chain was defined by the combination of its CDR3 amino acid sequence and its V-gene family, and reads without a unique V-gene family were dropped. To address suspected cross-contamination and a sequencing artifact, a later analysis removed 592 highly shared, low-generation-probability nucleotide sequences. In a later analysis, a clonal expansion index was calculated for each public chain from normalized within-repertoire ranks of inferred template counts. In a later analysis, generation probabilities were computed with a VDJ recombination model fitted to out-of-frame rearrangements, and the resulting probabilities were checked against IGoR. In a later analysis, hypergeometric tests were used to score TCR-TCR, TCR-HLA and TCR-CMV co-occurrence, with a repertoire-size bias correction applied to TCR pairs. To estimate false discovery rates, a later analysis permuted the HLA or CMV assignments 20 times. A later analysis grouped co-occurring TCRs with DBSCAN, adding TCRdist sequence similarity when clustering within HLA-allele-positive subsets. Repertoires with fewer than 30,000 or more than 120,000 public chains, plus five repertoires with anomalous nucleotide sharing, were excluded from co-occurrence clustering. TCRdb re-hosts the immuneACCESS table, in-frame sequences only. Its copies lack some clones; in the studies checked, an unresolved V gene accounts for under half of them, and the cause for the rest is not known. V and J calls and clone size are given by that table; D and trimming were obtained from the DNA. The sample profile shows 150,000 to 160,000 clones; around 79% of them were found once. 6% to 8.5% of the sample goes to the ten largest clones.

The sequence was collected from a man in his thirties or forties in good health and CMV-seropositive. The specimen sequenced was PBMCs.

The nucleotide sequence reads as follows: TGTGCCAGTAGTATAGTATTCTCGGATACGCAGTATTTT. Its protein is CASSIVFSDTQYF. The sequence joins TRBV19 to TRBJ2-3; the D gene remains uncertain. For CDR1 and CDR2, the germline V gene (reference sequence) lists LNHDA and SQIVND. The CDR3 goes from the cysteine to the phenylalanine over 13 residues. The retained sequence is limited to the CDR3, 39 bases, with the frame set at the first base. Cut back by 1 base and 6 bases, the V and J ends lie 8 bases apart.